Listed below are T cell receptor beta chains from one sample, sequenced in a study of CD8 T cells in ankylosing spondylitis. Using its own MiXCR run on the 5' RACE reads, TCRdb lists one record per CDR3 protein. Altogether fewer than 550,000 distinct CDR3 sequences are present, about 5.4% being singletons, with the ten largest covering under 4.5%. What was sequenced was blood, either unsorted or a sorted T cell fraction (not recorded which). These receptors were taken from a male donor with ankylosing spondylitis. CDR3s include the opening cysteine and the closing phenylalanine or tryptophan. D genes are given only for firm matches. The size field is filled for only some rows; it gives once, few, many or a size class.

J gene: TRBJ2-2; D gene: .; V gene: TRBV10-3; clone size: many; CDR3 length: 15; CDR3 protein: CAIRTGTANTGELFF; CDR3 DNA: TGTGCCATCAGAACCGGGACGGCAAACACCGGGGAGCTGTTTTTT
J gene: TRBJ2-5; D gene: TRBD1; V gene: TRBV2; clone size: few; CDR3 length: 13; CDR3 protein: CASSGTGRETQYF; CDR3 DNA: TGTGCCAGCAGCGGGACAGGGAGGGAGACCCAGTACTTC
J gene: TRBJ2-1; D gene: TRBD1; V gene: TRBV28; clone size: .; CDR3 length: 16; CDR3 protein: CASAPWSGTGENEQFF; CDR3 DNA: TGTGCCAGCGCCCCTTGGAGTGGGACAGGGGAAAATGAGCAGTTCTTC
J gene: TRBJ1-3; D gene: TRBD1; V gene: TRBV11-2; clone size: many; CDR3 length: 18; CDR3 protein: CASSSPRGFMTMGNTIYF; CDR3 DNA: TGTGCCAGCAGCTCGCCCAGGGGGTTTATGACGATGGGAAACACCATATATTTT
J gene: TRBJ2-7; D gene: .; V gene: TRBV19; clone size: .; CDR3 length: 15; CDR3 protein: CASSRTGSESYEQYF; CDR3 DNA: TGTGCCAGTAGCAGAACCGGGTCTGAGTCCTACGAGCAGTACTTC
J gene: TRBJ1-2; D gene: .; V gene: TRBV20-1; clone size: many; CDR3 length: 13; CDR3 protein: CSAQRGWLYGYTF; CDR3 DNA: TGCAGTGCTCAGAGGGGGTGGCTATATGGCTACACCTTC
J gene: TRBJ2-3; D gene: .; V gene: TRBV4-3; clone size: many; CDR3 length: 16; CDR3 protein: CASSPGLSGSTDTQYF; CDR3 DNA: TGCGCCAGCAGCCCTGGGCTTAGCGGAAGCACAGATACGCAGTATTTT
J gene: TRBJ2-1; D gene: .; V gene: TRBV20-1; clone size: many; CDR3 length: 13; CDR3 protein: CSAPGRGRLEQFF; CDR3 DNA: TGCAGTGCGCCCGGCCGGGGGCGACTTGAGCAGTTCTTC
J gene: TRBJ2-3; D gene: TRBD2; V gene: TRBV7-9; clone size: many; CDR3 length: 16; CDR3 protein: CASCESGTSGGNTQYF; CDR3 DNA: TGTGCCAGCTGTGAATCAGGGACTAGCGGGGGGAATACGCAGTATTTT
J gene: TRBJ2-5; D gene: .; V gene: TRBV24-1; clone size: many; CDR3 length: 15; CDR3 protein: CATSDPRATQETQYF; CDR3 DNA: TGTGCCACCAGTGATCCCCGGGCTACCCAAGAGACCCAGTACTTC
J gene: TRBJ1-2; D gene: .; V gene: TRBV6-6; clone size: many; CDR3 length: 13; CDR3 protein: CASSQLQGTGYTF; CDR3 DNA: TGTGCCAGCAGCCAGCTCCAGGGAACGGGCTACACCTTC
J gene: TRBJ2-7; D gene: .; V gene: TRBV29-1; clone size: many; CDR3 length: 13; CDR3 protein: CSVGRLFSYEQYF; CDR3 DNA: TGCAGCGTGGGACGGTTGTTCTCCTACGAGCAGTACTTC
J gene: TRBJ1-2; D gene: TRBD1; V gene: TRBV28; clone size: many; CDR3 length: 17; CDR3 protein: CASSFFPLQGENYGYTF; CDR3 DNA: TGTGCCAGCAGTTTTTTCCCTCTACAGGGGGAAAACTATGGCTACACCTTC
J gene: TRBJ1-2; D gene: TRBD1; V gene: TRBV7-9; clone size: many; CDR3 length: 13; CDR3 protein: CASSQTGGRGYTF; CDR3 DNA: TGTGCCAGCAGCCAGACAGGGGGTCGCGGCTACACCTTC
J gene: TRBJ2-3; D gene: TRBD2; V gene: TRBV7-2; clone size: few; CDR3 length: 17; CDR3 protein: CASSLRWGGDVTDTQYF; CDR3 DNA: TGTGCCAGCAGCTTACGGTGGGGGGGTGATGTCACAGATACGCAGTATTTT
J gene: TRBJ2-5; D gene: TRBD2; V gene: TRBV20-1; clone size: many; CDR3 length: 14; CDR3 protein: CSAFRSTSLETQYF; CDR3 DNA: TGCAGTGCTTTCCGGTCGACTAGCTTAGAGACCCAGTACTTC
J gene: TRBJ2-3; D gene: .; V gene: TRBV5-1; clone size: many; CDR3 length: 15; CDR3 protein: CASSPGHTSTDTQYF; CDR3 DNA: TGCGCCAGCAGCCCCGGGCACACTAGCACAGATACGCAGTATTTT
J gene: TRBJ2-7; D gene: TRBD1; V gene: TRBV9; clone size: few; CDR3 length: 16; CDR3 protein: CASSAHGTGYSYEQYF; CDR3 DNA: TGTGCCAGCAGCGCCCACGGGACAGGGTACTCCTACGAGCAGTACTTC
J gene: TRBJ1-1; D gene: TRBD1; V gene: TRBV28; clone size: few; CDR3 length: 14; CDR3 protein: CASSFPPGGSEAFF; CDR3 DNA: TGTGCCAGCAGTTTCCCGCCAGGGGGCAGTGAAGCTTTCTTT
J gene: TRBJ1-4; D gene: .; V gene: TRBV20-1; clone size: many; CDR3 length: 13; CDR3 protein: CSARPGTNEKLFF; CDR3 DNA: TGCAGTGCTAGGCCTGGGACTAATGAAAAACTGTTTTTT
J gene: TRBJ2-7; D gene: .; V gene: TRBV20-1; clone size: many; CDR3 length: 13; CDR3 protein: CSASEQHAYEQYF; CDR3 DNA: TGCAGTGCTAGTGAACAACACGCCTACGAGCAGTACTTC
J gene: TRBJ1-2; D gene: .; V gene: TRBV20-1; clone size: many; CDR3 length: 12; CDR3 protein: CRLPRLGYGYTF; CDR3 DNA: TGCAGACTGCCTCGACTTGGCTATGGCTACACCTTC
J gene: TRBJ1-5; D gene: .; V gene: TRBV30; clone size: few; CDR3 length: 14; CDR3 protein: CAWSVGGLHQPQHF; CDR3 DNA: TGTGCCTGGAGTGTCGGAGGGCTTCATCAGCCCCAGCATTTT
J gene: TRBJ2-6; D gene: TRBD1; V gene: TRBV6-9; clone size: .; CDR3 length: 21; CDR3 protein: CAASYRTGTGPAGSGANVLTF; CDR3 DNA: TGTGCCGCCAGTTATCGTACCGGGACAGGGCCGGCAGGCTCTGGGGCCAACGTCCTGACTTTC
J gene: TRBJ1-1; D gene: .; V gene: TRBV7-2; clone size: many; CDR3 length: 13; CDR3 protein: CASSLVAGQEAFF; CDR3 DNA: TGTGCCAGCAGCTTAGTGGCAGGACAGGAAGCTTTCTTT
J gene: TRBJ1-5; D gene: TRBD1; V gene: TRBV28; clone size: many; CDR3 length: 16; CDR3 protein: CASNPIGTGGRQPQHF; CDR3 DNA: TGTGCCAGCAACCCCATCGGGACAGGGGGCCGGCAGCCCCAGCATTTT
J gene: TRBJ1-2; D gene: .; V gene: TRBV7-2; clone size: many; CDR3 length: 15; CDR3 protein: CASSLAAGAGYGYTF; CDR3 DNA: TGTGCCAGCAGCTTAGCGGCAGGGGCGGGGTATGGCTACACCTTC
J gene: TRBJ1-1; D gene: TRBD1; V gene: TRBV15; clone size: many; CDR3 length: 14; CDR3 protein: CATSGRQGKTEAFF; CDR3 DNA: TGTGCCACCAGCGGGCGACAGGGGAAGACTGAAGCTTTCTTT
J gene: TRBJ2-1; D gene: .; V gene: TRBV7-9; clone size: few; CDR3 length: 14; CDR3 protein: CASSLSQGVEEQFF; CDR3 DNA: TGTGCCAGCAGCTTAAGTCAGGGCGTAGAGGAGCAGTTCTTC
J gene: TRBJ2-4; D gene: TRBD1; V gene: TRBV20-1; clone size: few; CDR3 length: 14; CDR3 protein: CSATPGQGSNIQYF; CDR3 DNA: TGCAGTGCGACACCGGGACAGGGGTCAAACATTCAGTACTTC
J gene: TRBJ2-1; D gene: TRBD1; V gene: TRBV5-1; clone size: many; CDR3 length: 15; CDR3 protein: CASSSNVDRVNEQFF; CDR3 DNA: TGCGCCAGCAGCTCGAACGTTGACAGGGTCAATGAGCAGTTCTTC
J gene: TRBJ2-1; D gene: TRBD2; V gene: TRBV5-1; clone size: many; CDR3 length: 15; CDR3 protein: CASSLAAGGPHEQFF; CDR3 DNA: TGCGCCAGCAGCTTGGCAGCGGGAGGGCCCCATGAGCAGTTCTTC
J gene: TRBJ2-1; D gene: TRBD2; V gene: TRBV7-2; clone size: many; CDR3 length: 15; CDR3 protein: CASSTTSANYNEQFF; CDR3 DNA: TGTGCCAGCAGCACGACTAGCGCGAACTACAATGAGCAGTTCTTC
J gene: TRBJ1-1; D gene: .; V gene: TRBV7-9; clone size: many; CDR3 length: 12; CDR3 protein: CASSSGSAQAFF; CDR3 DNA: TGTGCCAGCAGCTCCGGGTCGGCTCAAGCTTTCTTT
J gene: TRBJ1-2; D gene: .; V gene: TRBV9; clone size: many; CDR3 length: 13; CDR3 protein: CASSIDTYYGYTF; CDR3 DNA: TGTGCCAGCAGCATCGACACATACTATGGCTACACCTTC
J gene: TRBJ2-2; D gene: .; V gene: TRBV7-2; clone size: many; CDR3 length: 16; CDR3 protein: CASSPLRVQNTGELFF; CDR3 DNA: TGTGCCAGCAGCCCACTCCGGGTCCAGAACACCGGGGAGCTGTTTTTT
J gene: TRBJ1-3; D gene: .; V gene: TRBV4-3; clone size: many; CDR3 length: 15; CDR3 protein: CASSHGDSSGNTIYF; CDR3 DNA: TGCGCCAGCAGCCATGGAGACAGCTCTGGAAACACCATATATTTT
J gene: TRBJ2-1; D gene: TRBD2; V gene: TRBV7-9; clone size: many; CDR3 length: 16; CDR3 protein: CASSSGLAESYNEQFF; CDR3 DNA: TGTGCCAGCAGCTCGGGACTAGCGGAATCTTACAATGAGCAGTTCTTC
J gene: TRBJ2-1; D gene: .; V gene: TRBV7-9; clone size: .; CDR3 length: 13; CDR3 protein: CASSRTDDNEQFF; CDR3 DNA: TGTGCCAGCAGCCGGACAGACGACAATGAGCAGTTCTTC
J gene: TRBJ2-3; D gene: .; V gene: TRBV4-3; clone size: many; CDR3 length: 14; CDR3 protein: CASSPPGLTDTQYF; CDR3 DNA: TGCGCCAGCAGCCCCCCAGGCCTCACAGATACGCAGTATTTT
J gene: TRBJ1-2; D gene: .; V gene: TRBV15; clone size: many; CDR3 length: 18; CDR3 protein: CATSRGGTLSPGQGGYTF; CDR3 DNA: TGTGCCACCAGCAGAGGAGGCACCTTATCCCCGGGACAAGGAGGCTACACCTTC
J gene: TRBJ2-5; D gene: TRBD2; V gene: TRBV20-1; clone size: many; CDR3 length: 17; CDR3 protein: CSARVFGREVAEETQYF; CDR3 DNA: TGCAGTGCTAGAGTCTTTGGGCGGGAGGTCGCGGAAGAGACCCAGTACTTC
J gene: TRBJ1-1; D gene: TRBD1; V gene: TRBV5-1; clone size: many; CDR3 length: 13; CDR3 protein: CASSLRGLIEAFF; CDR3 DNA: TGCGCCAGCAGCTTGAGGGGGCTAATTGAAGCTTTCTTT
J gene: TRBJ1-1; D gene: TRBD1; V gene: TRBV2; clone size: few; CDR3 length: 14; CDR3 protein: CASKKTGGGTEAFF; CDR3 DNA: TGTGCCAGCAAAAAGACAGGGGGAGGAACTGAAGCTTTCTTT
J gene: TRBJ2-7; D gene: TRBD2; V gene: TRBV20-1; clone size: many; CDR3 length: 14; CDR3 protein: CSAPTSGFSYEQYF; CDR3 DNA: TGCAGTGCACCTACTAGCGGATTCTCCTACGAGCAGTACTTC
J gene: TRBJ2-3; D gene: .; V gene: TRBV4-1; clone size: many; CDR3 length: 16; CDR3 protein: CASSQGMMGSTDTQYF; CDR3 DNA: TGCGCCAGCAGCCAAGGGATGATGGGGAGCACAGATACGCAGTATTTT